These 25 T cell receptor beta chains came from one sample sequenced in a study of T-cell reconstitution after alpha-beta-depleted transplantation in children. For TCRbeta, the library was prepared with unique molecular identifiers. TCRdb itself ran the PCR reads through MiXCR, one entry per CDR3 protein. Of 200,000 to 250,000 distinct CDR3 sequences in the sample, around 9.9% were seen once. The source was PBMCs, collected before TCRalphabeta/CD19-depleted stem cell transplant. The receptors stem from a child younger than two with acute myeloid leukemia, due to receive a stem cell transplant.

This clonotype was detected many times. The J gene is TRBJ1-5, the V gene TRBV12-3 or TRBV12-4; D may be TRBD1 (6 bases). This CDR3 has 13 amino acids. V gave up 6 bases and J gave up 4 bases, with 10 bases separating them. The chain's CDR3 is CASSRGANQPQHF. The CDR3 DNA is TGTGCCAGCAGCCGGGGGGCGAATCAGCCCCAGCATTTT.

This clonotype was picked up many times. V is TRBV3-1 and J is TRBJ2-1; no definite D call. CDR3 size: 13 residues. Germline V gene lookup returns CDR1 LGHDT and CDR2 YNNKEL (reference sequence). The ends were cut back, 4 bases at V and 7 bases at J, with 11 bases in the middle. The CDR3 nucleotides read TGTGCCAGCAGCCCCTATCTGGGGAATGAGCAGTTCTTC. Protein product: CASSPYLGNEQFF.

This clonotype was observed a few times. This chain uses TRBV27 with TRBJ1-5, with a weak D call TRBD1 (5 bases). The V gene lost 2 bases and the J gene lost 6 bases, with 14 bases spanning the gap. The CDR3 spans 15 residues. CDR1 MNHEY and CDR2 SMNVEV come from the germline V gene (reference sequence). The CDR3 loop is CASSLGSGVGQPQHF. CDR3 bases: TGTGCCAGCAGTTTAGGCTCGGGGGTGGGTCAGCCCCAGCATTTT.

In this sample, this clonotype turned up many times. The DNA of the CDR3 is TGTGCCAGCTCACCAGGTACTAGCGAATTCAATGAGCAGTTCTTC. The encoded protein is CASSPGTSEFNEQFF. This rearrangement joins TRBV18 to TRBJ2-1; 7 nucleotides match TRBD2. V shed 2 bases and J 6 bases; nucleotides not matched to a gene: 7. CDR1 is KGHSH and CDR2 is LQKENI in the germline V gene. CDR3 length: 15 amino acids.

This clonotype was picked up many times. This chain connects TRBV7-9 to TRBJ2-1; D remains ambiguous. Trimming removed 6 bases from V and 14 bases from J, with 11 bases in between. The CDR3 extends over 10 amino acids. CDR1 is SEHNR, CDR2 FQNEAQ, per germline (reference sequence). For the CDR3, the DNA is TGTGCCAGCAGTGGCTTGGAAAAGTTCTTC. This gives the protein CASSGLEKFF.

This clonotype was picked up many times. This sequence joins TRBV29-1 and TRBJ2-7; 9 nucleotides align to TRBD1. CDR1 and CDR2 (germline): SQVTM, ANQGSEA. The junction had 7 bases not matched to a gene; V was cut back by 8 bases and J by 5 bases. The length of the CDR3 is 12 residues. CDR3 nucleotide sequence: TGCAGCCCCCTTTACAGGGGGCACGAGCAGTACTTC. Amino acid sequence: CSPLYRGHEQYF.

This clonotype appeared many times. CDR3 loop: CASSPRRGATYEQYF. In nucleotides, the CDR3 is TGTGCCAGCAGTCCGCGACGTGGGGCGACCTACGAGCAGTACTTC. This chain uses TRBV6-1 with TRBJ2-7; D might be TRBD1 (5 bases). Trimming shortened V by 5 bases and J by 2 bases, and 16 bases separated the two germline ends. This CDR3 spans 15 amino acids. Germline loops: CDR1 MNHNS, CDR2 SASEGT.

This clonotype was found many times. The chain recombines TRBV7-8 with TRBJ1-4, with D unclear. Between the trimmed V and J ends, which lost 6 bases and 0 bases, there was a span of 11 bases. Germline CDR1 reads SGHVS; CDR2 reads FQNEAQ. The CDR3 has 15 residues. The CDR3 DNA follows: TGTGCCAGCAGACCTCGGATGGCAACTAATGAAAAACTGTTTTTT. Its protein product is CASRPRMATNEKLFF.

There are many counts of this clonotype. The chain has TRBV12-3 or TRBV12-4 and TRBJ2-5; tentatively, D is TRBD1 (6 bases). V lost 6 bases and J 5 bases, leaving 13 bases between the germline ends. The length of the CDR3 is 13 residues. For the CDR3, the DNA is TGTGCCAGCAGCATCAGGGGTCGGGAGACCCAGTACTTC. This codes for CASSIRGRETQYF.

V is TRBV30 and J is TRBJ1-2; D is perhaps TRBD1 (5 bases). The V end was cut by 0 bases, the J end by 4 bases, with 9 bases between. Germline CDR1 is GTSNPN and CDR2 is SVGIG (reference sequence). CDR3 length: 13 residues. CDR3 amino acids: CAWSVRRAYGYTF. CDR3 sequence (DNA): TGTGCCTGGAGTGTACGCAGGGCCTATGGCTACACCTTC.

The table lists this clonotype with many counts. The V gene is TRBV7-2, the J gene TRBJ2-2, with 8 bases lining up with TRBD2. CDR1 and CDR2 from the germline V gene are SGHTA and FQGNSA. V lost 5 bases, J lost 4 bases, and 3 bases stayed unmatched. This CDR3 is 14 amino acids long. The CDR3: CASSRSGVTGELFF. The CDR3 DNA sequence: TGTGCCAGCAGCCGTAGCGGGGTCACCGGGGAGCTGTTTTTT.

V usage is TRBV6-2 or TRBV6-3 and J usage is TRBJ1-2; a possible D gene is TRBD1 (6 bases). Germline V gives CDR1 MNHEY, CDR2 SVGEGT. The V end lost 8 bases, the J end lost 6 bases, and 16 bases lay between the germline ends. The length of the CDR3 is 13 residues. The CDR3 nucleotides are TGTGCCAGCGCCTTTGCGGGGGCTGATGGCTACACCTTC. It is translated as CASAFAGADGYTF.

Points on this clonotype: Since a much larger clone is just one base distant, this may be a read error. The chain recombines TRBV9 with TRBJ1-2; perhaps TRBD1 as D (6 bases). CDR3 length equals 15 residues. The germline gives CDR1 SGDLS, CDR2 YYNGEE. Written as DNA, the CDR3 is TGTGCCAGCAGCCCACGGACGGACAGTAACTATGGCGACACCTTC. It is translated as CASSPRTDSNYGDTF.

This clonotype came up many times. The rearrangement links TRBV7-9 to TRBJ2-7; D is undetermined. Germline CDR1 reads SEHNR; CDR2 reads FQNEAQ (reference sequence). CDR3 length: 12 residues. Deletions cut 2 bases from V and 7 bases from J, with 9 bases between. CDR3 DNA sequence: TGTGCCAGCAGCTTACCCAATTTGGAGCAGTACTTC. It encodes CASSLPNLEQYF.

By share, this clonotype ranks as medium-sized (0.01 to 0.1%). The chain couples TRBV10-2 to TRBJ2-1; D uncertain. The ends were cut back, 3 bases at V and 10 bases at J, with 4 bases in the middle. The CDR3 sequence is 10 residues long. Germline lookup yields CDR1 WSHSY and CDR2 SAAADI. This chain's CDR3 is CASSDGEQFF. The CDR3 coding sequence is TGCGCCAGCAGTGATGGAGAGCAGTTCTTC.

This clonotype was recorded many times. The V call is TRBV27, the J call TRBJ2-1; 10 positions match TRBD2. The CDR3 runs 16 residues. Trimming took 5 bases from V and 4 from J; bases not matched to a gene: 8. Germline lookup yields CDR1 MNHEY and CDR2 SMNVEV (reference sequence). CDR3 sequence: CASSPQGAGGYNEQFF. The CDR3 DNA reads TGTGCCAGCAGTCCCCAAGGAGCGGGAGGGTACAATGAGCAGTTCTTC.

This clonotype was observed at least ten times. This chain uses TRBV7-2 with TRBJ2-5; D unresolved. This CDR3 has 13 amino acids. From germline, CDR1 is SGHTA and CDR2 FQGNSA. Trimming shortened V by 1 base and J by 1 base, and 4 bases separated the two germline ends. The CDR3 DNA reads TGTGCCAGCAGCTTAGACAGCCAAGAGACCCAGTACTTC. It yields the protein CASSLDSQETQYF.

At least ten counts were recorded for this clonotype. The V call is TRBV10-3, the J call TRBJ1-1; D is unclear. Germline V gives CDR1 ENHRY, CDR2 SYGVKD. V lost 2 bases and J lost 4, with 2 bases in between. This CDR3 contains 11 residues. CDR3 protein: CAISEGTEAFF. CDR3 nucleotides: TGTGCCATCAGTGAGGGCACTGAAGCTTTCTTT.

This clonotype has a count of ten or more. The CDR3 spells CASSPTTRGSGEQFF. Written as DNA, the CDR3 is TGCGCCAGCAGCCCCACTACCAGGGGGTCGGGTGAGCAGTTCTTC. V gene TRBV5-1 combines with J gene TRBJ2-1, with 7 bases lining up with TRBD1. V lost 4 bases to trimming and J lost 9 bases; unmatched junction nucleotides: 13. From germline, CDR1 is SGHRS and CDR2 YFSETQ. The CDR3 runs to 15 residues.

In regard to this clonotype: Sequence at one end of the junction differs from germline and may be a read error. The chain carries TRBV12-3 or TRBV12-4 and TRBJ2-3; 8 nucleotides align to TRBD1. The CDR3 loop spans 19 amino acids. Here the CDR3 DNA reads TGTGCCATCAGTTGGCAGGGGGCGAGCATGAGGGTCGGCACAGATACGCAGTATTTT. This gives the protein CAISWQGASMRVGTDTQYF.

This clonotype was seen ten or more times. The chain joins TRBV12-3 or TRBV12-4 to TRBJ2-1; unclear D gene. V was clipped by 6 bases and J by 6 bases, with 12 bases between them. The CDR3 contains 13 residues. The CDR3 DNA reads TGTGCCAGCAGCCCCAGTGGGCGCAATGAGCAGTTCTTC. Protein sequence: CASSPSGRNEQFF.

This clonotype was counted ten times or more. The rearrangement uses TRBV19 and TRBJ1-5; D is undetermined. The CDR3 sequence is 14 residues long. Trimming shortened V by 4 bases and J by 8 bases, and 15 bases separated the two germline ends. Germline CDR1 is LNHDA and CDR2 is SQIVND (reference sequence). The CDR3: CASSTVGPREPQHF. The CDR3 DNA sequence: TGTGCCAGTAGTACTGTTGGGCCTAGGGAGCCCCAGCATTTT.

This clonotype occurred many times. CDR3 in DNA: TGTGCCAGCCGGTGGAACAGTAACTATGGCTACACCTTC. Protein: CASRWNSNYGYTF. V is TRBV6-2 or TRBV6-3 and J is TRBJ1-2; D unclear. The V gene's germline CDR1 is MNHEY and CDR2 SVGEGT. The V end lost 8 bases, the J end lost 1 base, and 11 bases lay between the germline ends. This CDR3 contains 13 residues.

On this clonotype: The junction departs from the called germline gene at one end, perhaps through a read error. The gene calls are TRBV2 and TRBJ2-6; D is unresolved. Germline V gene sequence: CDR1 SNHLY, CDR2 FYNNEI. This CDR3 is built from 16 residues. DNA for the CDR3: TGTGTCAGCAGCGCCGCTTGGCAGTCTGGTGCCAACGTCCTGACTTTT. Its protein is CVSSAAWQSGANVLTF.

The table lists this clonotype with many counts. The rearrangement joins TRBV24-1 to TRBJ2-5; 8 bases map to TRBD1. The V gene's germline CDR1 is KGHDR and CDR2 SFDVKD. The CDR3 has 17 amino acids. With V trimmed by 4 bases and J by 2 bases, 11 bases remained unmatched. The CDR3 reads CATSEDPGQARQETQYF. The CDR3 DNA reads TGTGCCACCAGTGAGGACCCGGGACAGGCCAGACAAGAGACCCAGTACTTC.